One TCR beta chain is described in this entry. Germline-derived CDR1 and CDR2 are SNHLY and FYNNEI. There are 15 residues in the CDR3. With V trimmed by 5 bases and J by 8 bases, 8 bases remained unmatched. Profiled with immunoSEQ multiplex PCR; TCRdb holds only in-frame clones, not every one. In the table there are fewer than 100,000 clones, just under 90% of which are singletons. The sample originates from a study of blood T cell repertoires in COVID-19. What was sequenced was peripheral blood. The gene calls are TRBV2 and TRBJ1-4, with TRBD1 identical over 10 bases. The TCR comes from a human donor in a cohort sampled during active COVID-19. CDR3 DNA sequence: TGTGCCAGCAGTCAAAGAGGGGGACAGGGGGAAAAACTGTTTTTT. Its protein product is CASSQRGGQGEKLFF.